These 9 T cell receptor beta chains came from one sample sequenced in a study of T cells in Graves' hyperthyroidism and ophthalmopathy. Amplification yielded TCR beta CDR3 regions, with RNA transcripts as the source. With the HTBI primer set, the TCR CDR3 went through a first round of RT-PCR. TCRdb fed the multiplex PCR reads into MiXCR, producing one record per CDR3 protein. The sample records roughly 750,000 distinct CDR3 sequences, roughly 15% being singletons. Sequencing was carried out using blood. Receptors originate from a man aged 18 to 29 with Graves' hyperthyroidism.

This chain connects TRBV7-3 to TRBJ1-1; tentatively, D is TRBD1 (6 bases). The germline V gene has CDR1 SGHTA and CDR2 FQGTGA. Trimming took off 5 bases at V and 1 base at J, with 14 bases between the two ends. The CDR3 is made up of 15 amino acids. CDR3 coding DNA: TGTGCCAGCAGCCCCGCCTCAGGGGAGAACACTGAAGCTTTCTTT. It specifies CASSPASGENTEAFF.

The chain employs TRBV9 and TRBJ2-7; 7 nucleotides line up with TRBD1. Germline CDR1 and CDR2: SGDLS and YYNGEE. Trimming cost V 4 bases and J 2 bases; bases outside gene matches: 12. The CDR3 runs to 16 residues. In DNA form, the CDR3 reads TGTGCCAGCAGCTCAACCGGGACAGCGTCTCCCTACGAGCAGTACTTC. Translated: CASSSTGTASPYEQYF.

V is TRBV5-1 and J is TRBJ2-2; no definite D call. The CDR3 extends over 14 amino acids. Per the germline V gene, CDR1 is SGHRS and CDR2 is YFSETQ. The V and J ends lost 4 bases and 1 base respectively, with 8 bases between them. In nucleotides, the CDR3 is TGCGCCAGCAGCCCCACCATGAACACCGGGGAGCTGTTTTTT. Translating it yields CASSPTMNTGELFF. Full variable domain (outside the CDR3, taken from reference TRBV5-1 and TRBJ2-2): KAGVTQTPRYLIKTRGQQVTLSCSPISGHRSVSWYQQTPGQGLQFLFEYFSETQRNKGNFPGRFSGRQFSNSRSEMNVSTLELGDSALYLCASSPTMNTGELFFGEGSRLTVL.

This clonotype was recorded at least ten times. This chain connects TRBV28 to TRBJ2-3; D gene unclear. CDR3 size: 12 residues. The germline V gene has CDR1 MDHEN and CDR2 SYDVKM. V lost 2 bases to trimming and J lost 7 bases, with 7 bases between them. CDR3 bases: TGTGCCAGCAGTTTAAAGGCCTATACGCAGTATTTT. Translating it yields CASSLKAYTQYF.

The chain is built from TRBV6-2 or TRBV6-3 and TRBJ2-3; 11 positions agree with TRBD2. Germline CDR1 MNHEY, CDR2 SVGEGT. Germline trimming cut 4 bases from V and 4 bases from J; bases unmatched to any gene: 7. The CDR3 has 16 amino acids. CDR3 bases: TGTGCCAGCAGTTGGGAAACTAGCGGGGGTCCAGATACGCAGTATTTT. This gives the protein CASSWETSGGPDTQYF.

The V call is TRBV12-3 or TRBV12-4, the J call TRBJ1-4, with D possibly being TRBD1 (6 bases). V lost 6 bases and J lost 3, with 20 bases in between. This CDR3 comprises 17 residues. Here the CDR3 reads CASSLYTTGFSNEKLFF. CDR3 sequence (DNA): TGTGCCAGCAGCTTATATACAACAGGGTTTTCTAATGAAAAACTGTTTTTT.

The J gene is TRBJ2-7, the V gene TRBV2; 7 nucleotides align to TRBD1. This CDR3 is 16 amino acids long. CDR1 and CDR2 from the germline V gene are SNHLY and FYNNEI. J lost 0 bases, V lost 4 bases, and 9 bases had no gene match. The CDR3, as DNA: TGTGCCAGCAGTGGGTCCGTTGGGACAGCCTCCTACGAGCAGTACTTC. This gives the protein CASSGSVGTASYEQYF.

In this sample, this clonotype turned up a few times. The V gene is TRBV6-1, the J gene TRBJ2-1; D possibly matches TRBD1 or TRBD2 (6 bases each). Germline V gene lookup returns CDR1 MNHNS and CDR2 SASEGT. This CDR3 has 16 amino acids. Deletions cut 5 bases from V and 1 base from J, with 15 bases between. CDR3 sequence reads: CASSFRGAGSYNEQFF. In DNA form, the CDR3 reads TGTGCCAGCAGTTTTAGGGGGGCCGGATCCTACAATGAGCAGTTCTTC.

Ten or more counts support this clonotype. CDR3 sequence: CASRGGLGTEAFF. In DNA, the CDR3 is TGTGCCAGCAGGGGTGGCTTGGGCACTGAAGCTTTCTTT. This sequence joins TRBV2 and TRBJ1-1; D call uncertain. CDR1 is SNHLY and CDR2 is FYNNEI in the germline V gene. CDR3 size: 13 residues. V lost 6 bases and J 4 bases, leaving 12 bases between the germline ends.